The TCR beta chain described here comes from a study of blood T cell repertoires in COVID-19. Turning to the study itself: Collection of acute and convalescent COVID-19 samples took place in the United States, Italy and Spain. T cells, B-cell-depleted T cells, or PBMCs provided the cDNA or gDNA that served as material.

Germline CDR1 SEHNR, CDR2 FQNEAQ (reference sequence). There are 11 residues in the CDR3. V dropped 5 bases and J dropped 3 bases, with 4 bases sitting between them. This clone was counted between two and nine times. Generated by immunoSEQ multiplex PCR, the TCRdb table keeps only in-frame clones and is missing some. Here the sample spans 260,000 or so clones, around 82% being singletons. This clonotype was sampled from a man aged 80 or over with acute or convalescent COVID-19. V usage is TRBV7-9 and J usage is TRBJ1-2; no clear D gene. The sequenced sample consisted of peripheral blood. CDR3 residues: CASSRDYGYTF. For the CDR3, the DNA is TGTGCCAGCAGCCGAGACTATGGCTACACCTTC.